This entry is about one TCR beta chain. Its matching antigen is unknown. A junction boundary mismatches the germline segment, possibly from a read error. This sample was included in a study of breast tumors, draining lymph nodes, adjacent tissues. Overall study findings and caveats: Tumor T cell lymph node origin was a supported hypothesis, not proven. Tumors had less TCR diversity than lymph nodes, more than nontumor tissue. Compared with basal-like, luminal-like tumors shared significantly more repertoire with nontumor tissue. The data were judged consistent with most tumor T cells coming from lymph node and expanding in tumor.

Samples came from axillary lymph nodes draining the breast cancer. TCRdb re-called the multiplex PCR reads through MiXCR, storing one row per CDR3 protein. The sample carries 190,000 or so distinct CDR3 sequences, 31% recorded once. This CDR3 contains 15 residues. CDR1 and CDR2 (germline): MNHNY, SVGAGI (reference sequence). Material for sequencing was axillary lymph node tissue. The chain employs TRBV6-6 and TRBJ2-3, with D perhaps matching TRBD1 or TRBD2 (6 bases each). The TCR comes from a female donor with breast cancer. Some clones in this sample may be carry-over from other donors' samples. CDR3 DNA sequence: TGTGCCAGCAGTCACTCGGGGGCACCTCGAGGTACGCAGTATTTT. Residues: CASSHSGAPRGTQYF.